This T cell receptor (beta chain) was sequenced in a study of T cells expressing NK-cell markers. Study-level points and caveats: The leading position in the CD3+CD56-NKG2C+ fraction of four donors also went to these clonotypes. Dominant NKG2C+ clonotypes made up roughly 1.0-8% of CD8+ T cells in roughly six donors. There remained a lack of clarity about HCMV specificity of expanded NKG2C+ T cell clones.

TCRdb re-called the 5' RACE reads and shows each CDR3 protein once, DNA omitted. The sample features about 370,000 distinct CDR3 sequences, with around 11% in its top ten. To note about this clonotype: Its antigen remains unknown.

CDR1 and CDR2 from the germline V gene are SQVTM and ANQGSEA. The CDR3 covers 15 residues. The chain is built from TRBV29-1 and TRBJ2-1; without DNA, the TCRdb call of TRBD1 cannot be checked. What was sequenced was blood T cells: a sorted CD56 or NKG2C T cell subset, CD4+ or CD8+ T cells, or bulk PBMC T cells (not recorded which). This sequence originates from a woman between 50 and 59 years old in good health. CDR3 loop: CSVENRGQRFNEQFF.